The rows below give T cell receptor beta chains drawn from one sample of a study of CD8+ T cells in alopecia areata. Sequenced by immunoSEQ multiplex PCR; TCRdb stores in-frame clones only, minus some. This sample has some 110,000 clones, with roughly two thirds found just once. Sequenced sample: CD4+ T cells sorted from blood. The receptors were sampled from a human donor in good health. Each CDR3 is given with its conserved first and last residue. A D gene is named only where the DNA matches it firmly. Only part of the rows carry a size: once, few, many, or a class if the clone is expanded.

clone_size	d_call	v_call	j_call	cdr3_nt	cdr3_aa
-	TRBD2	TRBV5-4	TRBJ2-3	TGTGCCAGCAGCTTGGGACTAGCGGGGGAAGATACGCAGTATTTT	CASSLGLAGEDTQYF
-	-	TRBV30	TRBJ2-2	TGTGCCTGGAGACCCGACGGGCGCACCGGGGAGCTGTTTTTT	CAWRPDGRTGELFF
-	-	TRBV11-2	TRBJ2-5	TGTGCCAGCAGCCCCGGCCCAGCCGAAGAGACCCAGTACTTC	CASSPGPAEETQYF
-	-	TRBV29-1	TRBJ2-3	TGCAGCGCCTGTAATCCCCTGATCACAGATACGCAGTATTTT	CSACNPLITDTQYF
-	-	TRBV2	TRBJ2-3	TGTGCCAGCAGCCCCAGGGGTAGCGGTTCCACAGATACGCAGTATTTT	CASSPRGSGSTDTQYF
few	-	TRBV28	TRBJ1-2	TGTGCCAGCAGTTCCCCCGGACGGGATGGCTACACCTTC	CASSSPGRDGYTF
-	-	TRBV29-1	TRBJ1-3	TGCAGCGTTGAAGCAGGTCCGGCGGAAAACACCATATATTTT	CSVEAGPAENTIYF
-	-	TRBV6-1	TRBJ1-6	TGTGCCAGCGGCCTTCTATCGGGGGCCCTCCACTTT	CASGLLSGALHF
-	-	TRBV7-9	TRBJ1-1	TGTGCCAGCAGCTTACCAGAAATGAACACTGAAGCTTTCTTT	CASSLPEMNTEAFF
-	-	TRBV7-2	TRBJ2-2	TGTGCCAGCAGCTTAAGAGGCGGGGAGCTGTTTTTT	CASSLRGGELFF
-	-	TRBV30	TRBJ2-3	TGTGCCTGGAGTGTTGCGGGGGCGGGTGATACGCAGTATTTT	CAWSVAGAGDTQYF
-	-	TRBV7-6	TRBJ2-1	TGTGCCAGCAGCTTAGCTGGCGGGACCACCTACAATGAGCAGTTCTTC	CASSLAGGTTYNEQFF
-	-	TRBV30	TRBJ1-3	TGTGCCTGGAAGGGTGCTGGAAACACCATATATTTT	CAWKGAGNTIYF
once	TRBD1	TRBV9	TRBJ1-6	TGTGCCAGCAGCGCTACAGGGGCCCTGAGTTCACCCCTCCACTTT	CASSATGALSSPLHF
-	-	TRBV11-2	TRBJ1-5	TGTGCCAGCAGCTTAGGGACAGCTAATCAGCCCCAGCATTTT	CASSLGTANQPQHF
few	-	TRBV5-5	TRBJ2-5	TGTGCCAGCAGCTTAGGGGCCGGAGTGGAGACCCAGTACTTC	CASSLGAGVETQYF
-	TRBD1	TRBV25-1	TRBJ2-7	TGTGCCAGCAGTTTGGACAGGGGATCTTTCGAGCAGTACTTC	CASSLDRGSFEQYF
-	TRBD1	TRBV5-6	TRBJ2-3	TGTGCCAGCAGGTGGGGGGACAGGGCAACAGATACGCAGTATTTT	CASRWGDRATDTQYF
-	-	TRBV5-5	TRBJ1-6	TGTGCCAGCAGCACTCGGACAGATAATTCACCCCTCCACTTT	CASSTRTDNSPLHF
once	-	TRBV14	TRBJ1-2	TGTGCCAGCAGCCAAGATCACGTCTACGGCACGGACTTCGCCTTC	CASSQDHVYGTDFAF
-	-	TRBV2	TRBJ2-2	TGTGCCAGCAGTAGACTACCGAACACCGGGGAGCTGTTTTTT	CASSRLPNTGELFF
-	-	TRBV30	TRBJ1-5	TGTGCCTGGAGTAGAGGTCAGCCCCAGCATTTT	CAWSRGQPQHF
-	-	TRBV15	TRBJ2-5	TGTGCCACCAGCAGATCCGAACGGACCCTACTTGGAGAGACCCAGTACTTC	CATSRSERTLLGETQYF
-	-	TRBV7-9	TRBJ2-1	TGTGCCACCGAGCCAAGCTACAATGAGCAGTTCTTC	CATEPSYNEQFF
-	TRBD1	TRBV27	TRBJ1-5	TGTGCCAGCAGGGACAGGGGGTCCCTTGGAGGCAATCAGCCCCAGCATTTT	CASRDRGSLGGNQPQHF